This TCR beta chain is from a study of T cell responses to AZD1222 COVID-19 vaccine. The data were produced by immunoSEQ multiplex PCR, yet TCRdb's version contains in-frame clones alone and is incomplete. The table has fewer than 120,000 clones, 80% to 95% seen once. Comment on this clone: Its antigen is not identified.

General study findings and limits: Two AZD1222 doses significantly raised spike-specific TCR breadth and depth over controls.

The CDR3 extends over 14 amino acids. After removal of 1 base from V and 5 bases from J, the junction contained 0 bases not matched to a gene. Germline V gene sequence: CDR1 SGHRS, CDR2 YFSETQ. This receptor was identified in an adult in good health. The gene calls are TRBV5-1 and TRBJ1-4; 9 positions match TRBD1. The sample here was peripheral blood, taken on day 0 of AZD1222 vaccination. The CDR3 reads CASSLTGGNEKLFF. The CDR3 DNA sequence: TGCGCCAGCAGCTTGACAGGGGGCAATGAAAAACTGTTTTTT.